The T cell receptor (beta chain) described here comes from a study of molecular identifiers for immune sequencing clone quantification. TCRdb recomputed calls from the PCR reads with MiXCR, one row per CDR3 protein. The data contain around 300,000 distinct CDR3 sequences, under 25% of them singletons. This CDR3 is built from 17 residues. This clonotype was picked up a small number of times. Its antigen is unidentified. At one boundary the junction diverges from the germline segment, which might be a read error. Whole-study findings and limits: For effector cells, clones above 20 RNA copies held over 97% of molecules; for naive cells, under 1%.

The J gene is TRBJ1-6, the V gene TRBV23-1; TRBD1 is a possible D gene (5 bases). TRBV23-1 is an ORF, with its function uncertain. This clonotype originated in a human donor in good health. Some libraries in this study had Jurkat cell RNA spiked in. Sequencing was performed on naive CD8+ T cells from blood, with Jurkat cell RNA spiked in. Specified subset: FACS-sorted CD8+CD4-CCR7+CD45RA+ naive T cells. Here the CDR3 reads CASRPYSSGTANSPRHF. The CDR3 DNA reads TGCGCCAGCAGACCATACTCCTCCGGGACGGCGAATTCACCCCGCCACTTT.